These 19 T cell receptor beta chains share one sample of origin, sequenced in a study of human T cells and chemical hapten exposure. TCRdb used MiXCR to reprocess the RACE reads, holding one entry per CDR3 protein. Of approximately 90,000 distinct CDR3 sequences detected, around a quarter appear once; the ten largest clones hold around 10%. Regarding time point: patch test 3, about 24 weeks after DPC sensitization. Treatment: therapeutic diphenylcyclopropenone sensitization with weekly scalp DPC. The sequenced sample was whole blood, obtained in connection with sensitization to the hapten diphenylcyclopropenone (DPC). These receptors were obtained from a man aged 35 to 55 with alopecia areata. Some clones in this sample may be carry-over from other donors' samples.

The rearrangement joins TRBV20-1 to TRBJ2-7, with D perhaps TRBD2 (5 bases). Germline V gene lookup returns CDR1 DFQATT and CDR2 SNEGSKA (reference sequence). V was pared by 0 bases and J by 0 bases, with 15 bases between. This CDR3 region has 16 residues. The CDR3 loop is CSARDLVWEISYEQYF. The CDR3, as DNA: TGCAGTGCTAGAGATCTCGTTTGGGAGATCTCCTACGAGCAGTACTTC.

This clonotype was recorded at least ten times. This rearrangement joins TRBV10-3 to TRBJ2-3; TRBD2 might be the D (6 bases). V lost 10 bases to trimming and J lost 0 bases, with 14 bases between them. Germline V gene sequence: CDR1 ENHRY, CDR2 SYGVKD. CDR3 size: 14 residues. The CDR3 coding sequence is TGTGCCACCTCGTTCAGCGGGAGCACAGATACGCAGTATTTT. It yields the protein CATSFSGSTDTQYF.

This clonotype has only a few counts. The chain is built from TRBV12-3 or TRBV12-4 and TRBJ2-1; no firm D call. V was pared by 2 bases and J by 9 bases, with 8 bases between. This CDR3 comprises 12 residues. In DNA form, the CDR3 reads TGTGCCAGCAGTTTACAGGAAATTGAGCAGTTCTTC. This encodes CASSLQEIEQFF.

The chain is built from TRBV20-1 and TRBJ1-2, with TRBD1 matching over 9 bases. Germline CDR1 and CDR2: DFQATT and SNEGSKA (reference sequence). Trimming cost V 3 bases and J 4 bases; bases outside gene matches: 6. CDR3 size: 14 residues. This chain's CDR3 is CSARVQGAGYGYTF. CDR3 bases: TGCAGTGCTAGGGTACAGGGGGCGGGCTATGGCTACACCTTC.

The chain is built from TRBV5-5 and TRBJ1-4, with TRBD1 matching 7 bases. Trimming took 5 bases from V and 5 from J; bases not matched to a gene: 0. The CDR3 loop spans 12 amino acids. Germline CDR1 is SGHKS and CDR2 is YYEKEE (reference sequence). The chain's CDR3 is CASRQGNEKLFF. The CDR3 DNA follows: TGTGCCAGCAGACAGGGGAATGAAAAACTGTTTTTT. The full variable domain, with the rest looked up from reference TRBV5-5 and TRBJ1-4, is DAGVTQSPTHLIKTRGQQVTLRCSPISGHKSVSWYQQVLGQGPQFIFQYYEKEERGRGNFPDRFSARQFPNYSSELNVNALLLGDSALYLCASRQGNEKLFFGSGTQLSVL.

CDR3 region: CASSLGSSGTNSEQYF. The CDR3 DNA follows: TGTGCCAGCAGTTTAGGGTCTAGCGGGACGAATTCCGAGCAGTACTTC. The rearrangement joins TRBV12-3 or TRBV12-4 to TRBJ2-7, with TRBD2 identical over 9 bases. This CDR3 comprises 16 residues. Trimming at V came to 1 base and at J to 6 bases, leaving 10 bases not matched to a gene.

As concerns this clonotype: Given the absence of the conserved phenylalanine or tryptophan at the CDR3 end, a read error is likely. The chain links TRBV20-1 to TRBJ2-2, with 7 nucleotides matching TRBD2. The V segment lost 7 bases and the J segment 3 bases; nucleotides outside the gene matches: 11. Germline CDR1 reads DFQATT; CDR2 reads SNEGSKA (reference sequence). The CDR3 runs to 15 residues. CDR3 amino acids: CSVIAGPRDTGELFL. CDR3 nucleotide sequence: TGCAGTGTCATAGCGGGTCCTAGGGACACCGGGGAGCTGTTTTTG.

This CDR3 reads CSRSKPPGGRISTDTQYF. The CDR3 region has the DNA TGCAGCCGCTCGAAGCCGCCGGGCGGGAGGATCAGCACAGATACGCAGTATTTT. The rearrangement joins TRBV20-1 to TRBJ2-3; 8 positions agree with TRBD2. From germline, CDR1 is DFQATT and CDR2 SNEGSKA (reference sequence). The CDR3 extends over 18 amino acids.

This clonotype has only a few counts. The genes are TRBV20-1 and TRBJ1-6; tentative D call: TRBD1 (6 bases). Germline-derived CDR1 and CDR2 are DFQATT and SNEGSKA (reference sequence). Trimming left V 2 bases short and J 7 bases short, with 6 bases between. The CDR3 loop spans 12 amino acids. CDR3 DNA sequence: TGCAGTGCTAGACAGGGGAATTCACCCCTCCACTTT. Its protein product is CSARQGNSPLHF.

The V call is TRBV7-8, the J call TRBJ2-5, with 11 bases identical to TRBD2. There are 16 residues in the CDR3. Trimming took 4 bases from V and 2 from J; bases not matched to a gene: 6. Germline-derived CDR1 and CDR2 are SGHVS and FQNEAQ. In nucleotides, the CDR3 is TGTGCCAGCAGCTCTCCACTAGCGGGAGTTCAAGAGACCCAGTACTTC. It codes for CASSSPLAGVQETQYF.

This clonotype was seen a handful of times. The chain has TRBV28 and TRBJ2-3, with D tentatively TRBD1 or TRBD2 (5 bases each). This CDR3 has 14 residues. Trimming shortened V by 3 bases and J by 1 base, and 8 bases separated the two germline ends. Germline V lookup: CDR1 MDHEN, CDR2 SYDVKM. CDR3 in amino acids: CASSFGDGTDTQYF. Written as DNA, the CDR3 is TGTGCCAGCAGTTTCGGGGACGGCACAGATACGCAGTATTTT.

The sample holds a few counts of this clonotype. The gene calls are TRBV4-1 and TRBJ1-1; the D gene is possibly TRBD1 (5 bases). CDR1 is MGHRA and CDR2 is YSYEKL in the germline V gene. This CDR3 contains 13 residues. Trimming left V 0 bases short and J 5 bases short, with 7 bases between. For the CDR3, the DNA is TGCGCCAGCAGCCAAGACCCAGGGACTGAAGCTTTCTTT. Amino acids: CASSQDPGTEAFF.

This clonotype was recorded at least ten times. The chain joins TRBV7-2 to TRBJ2-3; 10 bases are shared with TRBD1. V gave up 5 bases and J gave up 5 bases; unmatched junction bases: 13. The CDR3 extends over 17 amino acids. Germline loops: CDR1 SGHTA, CDR2 FQGNSA. The CDR3 region is CASSVSETGGEVDTQYF. DNA of the CDR3: TGTGCCAGCAGCGTCAGTGAGACAGGGGGCGAAGTAGATACGCAGTATTTT.

The V gene is TRBV7-8, the J gene TRBJ2-1; D is undetermined. Germline lookup yields CDR1 SGHVS and CDR2 FQNEAQ. Trimming stripped 3 bases from V and 3 bases from J, with 9 bases between. This CDR3 comprises 14 residues. The CDR3 coding sequence is TGTGCCAGCAGCTTCGAGACTGTCTACAATGAGCAGTTCTTC. This gives the protein CASSFETVYNEQFF.

The rearrangement links TRBV11-2 to TRBJ2-1, with D perhaps being TRBD1 or TRBD2 (6 bases each). Trimming shortened V by 5 bases and J by 9 bases, and 14 bases separated the two germline ends. Germline V gene lookup returns CDR1 SGHAT and CDR2 FQNNGV. The CDR3 totals 13 residues. CDR3 loop: CASSDGRQVEQFF. CDR3 nucleotide sequence: TGTGCCAGCAGCGACGGGAGACAGGTTGAGCAGTTCTTC.

The chain uses TRBV20-1 and TRBJ2-7, with TRBD2 as a possible D gene (7 bases). This CDR3 spans 12 amino acids. Trimming removed 3 bases from V and 5 bases from J, with 11 bases in between. Per germline, CDR1 DFQATT and CDR2 SNEGSKA (reference sequence). CDR3 sequence: CSASSGGNEQYF. The CDR3 region has the DNA TGCAGTGCTAGTTCGGGGGGCAACGAGCAGTACTTC.

V usage is TRBV20-1 and J usage is TRBJ2-3, with D perhaps being TRBD1 or TRBD2 (6 bases each). This CDR3 is built from 13 residues. Germline loops: CDR1 DFQATT, CDR2 SNEGSKA (reference sequence). The V gene lost 7 bases and the J gene lost 1 base, with 12 bases spanning the gap. As DNA, the CDR3 is TGCAGTGTGGTCGGGGGCGGCACAGATACGCAGTATTTT. Amino acid sequence: CSVVGGGTDTQYF.

The chain links TRBV7-9 to TRBJ2-7; D unclear. Germline V gives CDR1 SEHNR, CDR2 FQNEAQ (reference sequence). The CDR3 is 15 residues long. V gave up 1 base and J gave up 2 bases, with 12 bases separating them. CDR3 bases: TGTGCCAGCAGCTTAGAGACCCCGGGCCCCTACGAGCAGTACTTC. Residues: CASSLETPGPYEQYF.

This chain uses TRBV28 with TRBJ2-3; 8 nucleotides align to TRBD1. This CDR3 has 14 amino acids. The V segment lost 8 bases and the J segment 4 bases; nucleotides outside the gene matches: 8. CDR1 MDHEN and CDR2 SYDVKM come from the germline V gene. This CDR3 is CASGSGGAADTQYF. Written as DNA, the CDR3 is TGTGCCAGCGGATCAGGGGGCGCGGCAGATACGCAGTATTTT.